These 12 T cell receptor beta chains were all obtained from the same sample, sequenced in a study of T cell responses to AZD1222 COVID-19 vaccine. Produced via immunoSEQ multiplex PCR; TCRdb's table is partial and in-frame only. The sample includes about 130,000 clones, approximately 85% of them seen just once. The material was peripheral blood, obtained on day 0 of AZD1222 vaccination. These receptors originate from an adult in good health.

CDR3 DNA sequence: TGTGCCAGCAGCGCGACACACACTGAAGCTTTCTTT. Translation gives CASSATHTEAFF. This rearrangement joins TRBV9 to TRBJ1-1; D is ambiguous. CDR3 length equals 12 residues. V was shortened by 3 bases and J by 3 bases, with 6 bases between the two germline ends. CDR1 and CDR2 from the germline V gene are SGDLS and YYNGEE.

The chain is built from TRBV4-3 and TRBJ1-2; perhaps TRBD1 as D (5 bases). This CDR3 spans 14 amino acids. Trimming shortened V by 0 bases and J by 3 bases, and 8 bases separated the two germline ends. Per the germline V gene, CDR1 is LGHNA and CDR2 is YSLEER. DNA of the CDR3: TGCGCCAGCAGCCAAGATCCCAGGGACTATGGCTACACCTTC. It translates to CASSQDPRDYGYTF.

Regarding this clone: The junction departs from germline at one end; a sequencing error may be responsible. The chain joins TRBV4-3 to TRBJ1-4, with D uncertain. CDR3 length equals 15 residues. From germline, CDR1 is LGHNA and CDR2 YSLEER. CDR3 DNA sequence: TGCGCCAGCAGCCAAGAGAACGTTTGGGGTGAAGAACTGTTTTTT. Translated, it gives CASSQENVWGEELFF.

The chain employs TRBV9 and TRBJ2-1; 10 nucleotides match TRBD2. The V segment lost 4 bases and the J segment 8 bases; nucleotides outside the gene matches: 6. Germline CDR1 reads SGDLS; CDR2 reads YYNGEE. This CDR3 contains 14 residues. The CDR3 DNA reads as TGTGCCAGCAGCAGGCTAGCGGGAGTTTATGAGCAGTTCTTC. Amino acid sequence: CASSRLAGVYEQFF.

V gene TRBV9 combines with J gene TRBJ2-1; maybe TRBD2 (6 bases). This CDR3 has 16 amino acids. CDR1 and CDR2 (germline): SGDLS, YYNGEE. Between the trimmed V and J ends, which lost 4 bases and 1 base, there was a span of 15 bases. This CDR3 is CASSTSAGVSYNEQFF. CDR3 nucleotide sequence: TGTGCCAGCAGCACCTCAGCGGGCGTTTCCTACAATGAGCAGTTCTTC.

The chain uses TRBV5-1 and TRBJ2-2; D unclear. The germline gives CDR1 SGHRS, CDR2 YFSETQ. There are 15 residues in the CDR3. V dropped 3 bases and J dropped 2 bases, with 11 bases sitting between them. CDR3 nucleotide sequence: TGCGCCAGCAGCTCCCCGTATATTAACACCGGGGAGCTGTTTTTT. It encodes CASSSPYINTGELFF.

DNA for the CDR3: TGCGCCAGCAGCCAAGGGAGGGCAGGACAGGGTAGCTATGGCTACACCTTC. This sequence encodes CASSQGRAGQGSYGYTF. This chain links TRBV4-1 with TRBJ1-2; TRBD1 matches 8 bases. The CDR3 spans 17 residues. Germline V gene data show CDR1 as MGHRA and CDR2 as YSYEKL. The ends lost 1 base at V and 4 bases at J; junction bases unmatched: 11.

This clone was recorded once. This chain links TRBV24-1 with TRBJ2-1, with D perhaps TRBD1 (6 bases). V lost 5 bases and J 10 bases, leaving 14 bases between the germline ends. Germline assignment: CDR1 KGHDR and CDR2 SFDVKD. The CDR3 length is 13 residues. CDR3: CATSASGVREQFF. Here the CDR3 DNA reads TGTGCCACCAGTGCATCAGGGGTACGGGAGCAGTTCTTC.

The chain is built from TRBV11-2 and TRBJ2-7, with a weak D call TRBD2 (6 bases). Germline V gene sequence: CDR1 SGHAT, CDR2 FQNNGV. The V end lost 1 base, the J end lost 4 bases, and 14 bases lay between the germline ends. The CDR3 loop spans 15 amino acids. The CDR3: CASSLGLRRGYEQYF. Written as DNA, the CDR3 is TGTGCCAGCAGCTTAGGGTTGAGGAGGGGTTACGAGCAGTACTTC.

This chain links TRBV13 with TRBJ1-3, with D maybe TRBD1 (5 bases). The germline CDR1 and CDR2 sequences are PRHDT and FYEKMQ (reference sequence). This CDR3 contains 15 residues. V was cut by 1 base and J by 4 bases, with 11 bases left in between. DNA of the CDR3: TGTGCCAGCAGCTTAGATTCCCAGGGAGGAAACACCATATATTTT. It is translated as CASSLDSQGGNTIYF.

This clone has a single count. The rearrangement links TRBV7-9 to TRBJ1-4; TRBD1 might be the D (5 bases). CDR1 is SEHNR and CDR2 is FQNEAQ in the germline V gene (reference sequence). The CDR3 length is 15 residues. The V end was cut by 4 bases, the J end by 0 bases, with 9 bases between. CDR3 sequence (DNA): TGTGCCAGCAGCTCCGCGGGGGCAACTAATGAAAAACTGTTTTTT. Its protein product is CASSSAGATNEKLFF. The full variable domain, its missing parts supplied by reference TRBV7-9 and TRBJ1-4, is DTGVSQNPRHKITKRGQNVTFRCDPISEHNRLYWYRQTLGQGPEFLTYFQNEAQLEKSRLLSDRFSAERPKGSFSTLEIQRTEQGDSAMYLCASSSAGATNEKLFFGSGTQLSVL.

The chain combines TRBV11-2 with TRBJ2-5; D is unclear. V lost 0 bases and J lost 4, with 3 bases in between. CDR1 SGHAT and CDR2 FQNNGV come from the germline V gene. This CDR3 comprises 12 residues. The DNA of the CDR3 is TGTGCCAGCAGCTTAGAAGGAGAGACCCAGTACTTC. Encoded protein: CASSLEGETQYF. The entire variable domain, with the rest obtained from reference TRBV11-2 and TRBJ2-5, is as follows: EAGVAQSPRYKIIEKRQSVAFWCNPISGHATLYWYQQILGQGPKLLIQFQNNGVVDDSQLPKDRFSAERLKGVDSTLKIQPAKLEDSAVYLCASSLEGETQYFGPGTRLLVL.